This T cell receptor (beta chain) was sequenced in a study of early T cells in non-severe SARS-CoV-2 infection. At the level of the study: Unsorted whole blood bulk RNA was sequenced, with unpaired chains.

This clonotype was counted at least ten times. There are 16 residues in the CDR3. Germline values: CDR1 MGHRA, CDR2 YSYEKL. Trimming left V 2 bases short and J 4 bases short, with 17 bases between. TCRdb fed the 5' RACE reads into MiXCR, producing one record per CDR3 protein. The sample carries roughly 16,000 distinct CDR3 sequences, around 5.8% recorded once. V gene TRBV4-1 combines with J gene TRBJ1-1; possible D gene TRBD1, 5 bases. The source is an adult who was a healthcare worker with PCR-confirmed SARS-CoV-2 infection or an uninfected control (not recorded which). The material sequenced was whole blood, taken at baseline. The CDR3 here is CASSQTWVRGPTEAFF. Written as DNA, the CDR3 is TGCGCCAGCAGCCAAACCTGGGTGAGGGGCCCCACTGAAGCTTTCTTT.